This entry lists 28 T cell receptor beta chains sequenced from one sample in a study of T cell responses to AZD1222 COVID-19 vaccine listed by TCRdb under 2021. The library relied on the immunoSEQ multiplex PCR assay. TCRdb carries this immuneACCESS record with in-frame sequences only. Its versions omit some clonotypes, under half of them owing to an unresolved V gene in the studies checked, with the rest unexplained. Counted in this sample were some 200,000 clones; 90% to 95% of them appeared once. The ten biggest clones cover around 3.6% of the sample. Interpreted using the paper, the time point label stands for: about 28 days (+/-7) after the second vaccine dose. The treatment or condition label, as the study defines it: meningococcal conjugate vaccine given as trial control. The sequencing used peripheral blood, collected 28 days after the second dose of the MenACWY control vaccine. The source of these receptors is an adult who received the MenACWY meningococcal vaccine as a control.

The V and J genes are TRBV27 and TRBJ1-1; TRBD1 might be the D (6 bases). The CDR3 is made up of 15 amino acids. In germline, CDR1 is MNHEY, CDR2 SMNVEV (reference sequence). Trimming removed 5 bases at V and 4 bases at J, with 17 bases between. CDR3 DNA: TGTGCCAGCAGTGCTGCGGGGGGCTGGGGCACTGAAGCTTTCTTT. Its protein product is CASSAAGGWGTEAFF.

In DNA form, the CDR3 reads TGTGCCAGCAGCGCCGCGGGACACCATCAGCCCCAGCATTTT. This sequence encodes CASSAAGHHQPQHF. The chain has TRBV7-2 and TRBJ1-5, with D possibly matching TRBD1 (6 bases). Germline-derived CDR1 and CDR2 are SGHTA and FQGNSA. V was trimmed by 5 bases and J by 5 bases, leaving 13 bases between them. The CDR3 covers 14 residues.

The genes are TRBV7-9 and TRBJ1-6; D unresolved. Germline values: CDR1 SEHNR, CDR2 FQNEAQ (reference sequence). V was shortened by 7 bases and J by 5 bases, with 15 bases between the two germline ends. This CDR3 region has 15 residues. The CDR3 region is CASTVAGSHNSPLHF. CDR3 bases: TGTGCCAGCACGGTGGCGGGGAGTCATAATTCACCCCTCCACTTT.

The sample holds one count of this clone. Other DNA sequences of this sample code for an identical CDR3. The chain couples TRBV12-3 or TRBV12-4 to TRBJ1-5; no clear D. V shed 3 bases and J shed 5 bases, with 5 bases lying between them. This CDR3 contains 12 residues. In nucleotides, the CDR3 is TGTGCCAGCAGTTTGATCTATCAGCCCCAGCATTTT. Amino acids: CASSLIYQPQHF.

This clone is a singleton in its sample. This rearrangement joins TRBV28 to TRBJ1-5; D call uncertain. The CDR3 loop spans 12 amino acids. CDR1 is MDHEN, CDR2 SYDVKM, per germline. Trimming left V 6 bases short and J 4 bases short, with 7 bases between. CDR3 sequence (DNA): TGTGCCAGCAGCCTCATGAATCAGCCCCAGCATTTT. As protein: CASSLMNQPQHF.

This sequence joins TRBV6-5 and TRBJ1-1; D gene unclear. The germline V gene encodes CDR1 MNHEY and CDR2 SVGAGI. V was cut by 6 bases and J by 1 base, with 9 bases left in between. The CDR3 consists of 13 residues. CDR3 in DNA: TGTGCCAGCAGCCCGATTGGGAACACTGAAGCTTTCTTT. Translation gives CASSPIGNTEAFF.

The V gene is TRBV27, the J gene TRBJ1-1, with 7 bases that match TRBD1. Trimming removed 0 bases from V and 1 base from J; junction bases left unmatched: 8. The CDR3 runs to 17 residues. CDR1 is MNHEY and CDR2 is SMNVEV in the germline V gene (reference sequence). The CDR3: CASSLSHRPGGNTEAFF. CDR3 sequence (DNA): TGTGCCAGCAGTTTATCCCACCGCCCAGGGGGGAACACTGAAGCTTTCTTT.

This sequence joins TRBV19 and TRBJ2-1; D may be TRBD2 (5 bases). V was cut by 1 base and J by 2 bases, with 12 bases left in between. CDR1 LNHDA and CDR2 SQIVND come from the germline V gene (reference sequence). The CDR3 extends over 16 amino acids. The CDR3, as DNA: TGTGCCAGTAGTATAGGCCAGAGCGGAGCCTACAATGAGCAGTTCTTC. It yields the protein CASSIGQSGAYNEQFF.

This clone has a single count. This chain connects TRBV6-4 to TRBJ2-7; 9 bases agree with TRBD2. Germline CDR1 MRHNA, CDR2 SNTAGT. The trim removed 7 bases at V and 3 bases at J, leaving 4 bases unmatched. The CDR3 loop spans 13 amino acids. CDR3 amino acids: CASTPSGNYEQYF. CDR3 DNA: TGTGCCAGCACGCCTAGCGGGAACTACGAGCAGTACTTC.

This chain connects TRBV27 to TRBJ1-2; D is uncertain. V was clipped by 0 bases and J by 7 bases, with 6 bases between them. The germline V gene encodes CDR1 MNHEY and CDR2 SMNVEV (reference sequence). The CDR3 totals 12 residues. The CDR3 DNA follows: TGTGCCAGCAGTTTATCGGGTACTGGCTACACCTTC. Residues: CASSLSGTGYTF.

This chain joins TRBV3-1 (or the pseudogene TRBV3-2) and TRBJ2-5, with TRBD2 as a possible D gene (5 bases). With 1 base removed from V and 1 base from J, the gap between germline ends came to 16 bases. The CDR3 sequence is 17 residues long. Germline CDR1 reads LGHDT; CDR2 reads YNNKEL (reference sequence). The CDR3 sequence: CASSQGLYEGGQETQYF. CDR3 nucleotide sequence: TGTGCCAGCAGCCAAGGTTTGTACGAGGGCGGCCAAGAGACCCAGTACTTC.

The rearrangement links TRBV11-3 to TRBJ1-1, with TRBD1 identical over 12 bases. This CDR3 contains 14 residues. The germline V gene has CDR1 SGHNT and CDR2 YENEEA. J was trimmed by 4 bases and V by 4 bases; bases with no gene match: 1. The DNA for the CDR3 is TGTGCCAGCAGCTGGGACAGGGGGCGCACTGAAGCTTTCTTT. Protein sequence: CASSWDRGRTEAFF. Full variable domain (missing parts from reference TRBV11-3 and TRBJ1-1): EAGVVQSPRYKIIEKKQPVAFWCNPISGHNTLYWYLQNLGQGPELLIRYENEEAVDDSQLPKDRFSAERLKGVDSTLKIQPAELGDSAVYLCASSWDRGRTEAFFGQGTRLTVV.

The J gene is TRBJ2-3, the V gene TRBV27, with TRBD2 matching over 7 bases. This CDR3 is 16 amino acids long. V was clipped by 3 bases and J by 0 bases; unmatched bases: 6. Germline V lookup: CDR1 MNHEY, CDR2 SMNVEV (reference sequence). Here the CDR3 reads CASSFRASGSTDTQYF. CDR3 coding DNA: TGTGCCAGCAGTTTTAGGGCTAGCGGTAGCACAGATACGCAGTATTTT.

The chain has TRBV5-4 and TRBJ1-1; 7 positions match TRBD1. Trimming cost V 4 bases and J 1 base; bases outside gene matches: 4. CDR3 length equals 14 residues. Looked up from germline, CDR1 is SGHNT and CDR2 is YYREEE (reference sequence). CDR3 coding DNA: TGTGCCAGCAGCCTAGGGGGCGCGAACACTGAAGCTTTCTTT. It is translated as CASSLGGANTEAFF.

The chain links TRBV19 to TRBJ2-7, with D perhaps TRBD2 (6 bases). Germline V lookup: CDR1 LNHDA, CDR2 SQIVND (reference sequence). There are 14 residues in the CDR3. Trimming removed 5 bases from V and 0 bases from J, with 11 bases in between. CDR3 region: CASSLRDFSYEQYF. Written as DNA, the CDR3 is TGTGCCAGTAGTCTTAGGGACTTCTCCTACGAGCAGTACTTC. Supplemented by reference TRBV19 and TRBJ2-7, the full variable domain reads DGGITQSPKYLFRKEGQNVTLSCEQNLNHDAMYWYRQDPGQGLRLIYYSQIVNDFQKGDIAEGYSVSREKKESFPLTVTSAQKNPTAFYLCASSLRDFSYEQYFGPGTRLTVT.

In regard to this clone: One end of the junction varies from germline; a read error may be responsible. V gene TRBV19 combines with J gene TRBJ1-5, with D uncertain. The germline V gene encodes CDR1 LNHDA and CDR2 SQIVND (reference sequence). The CDR3 runs to 12 residues. The CDR3 sequence: CASSVDEQPQHF. The DNA for the CDR3 is TGTGCCAGTAGTGTAGACGAGCAGCCCCAGCATTTT. The full variable domain, completed using reference TRBV19 and TRBJ1-5, is DGGITQSPKYLFRKEGQNVTLSCEQNLNHDAMYWYRQDPGQGLRLIYYSQIVNDFQKGDIAEGYSVSREKKESFPLTVTSAQKNPTAFYLCASSVDEQPQHFGDGTRLSIL.

J is TRBJ1-1 and V is TRBV27, with TRBD1 matching 7 bases. Germline V CDR1 and CDR2: MNHEY, SMNVEV (reference sequence). Trimming cost V 0 bases and J 3 bases; bases outside gene matches: 7. This CDR3 region has 16 residues. The CDR3 DNA reads as TGTGCCAGCAGTTTATCACAGGGGATATGGGACACTGAAGCTTTCTTT. This codes for CASSLSQGIWDTEAFF.

This clone was picked up one time. The chain carries TRBV20-1 and TRBJ2-1, with no clear D. The CDR3 has 11 amino acids. The germline V and J ends were trimmed by 5 bases and 10 bases, with 12 bases remaining between them. Germline V CDR1 and CDR2: DFQATT, SNEGSKA (reference sequence). The CDR3 region has the DNA TGCAGTGCTTGGGCGATACGGGAGCAGTTCTTC. This translates into CSAWAIREQFF.

V and J are TRBV7-6 and TRBJ2-5; 7 bases agree with TRBD2. The V gene's germline CDR1 is SGHVS and CDR2 FNYEAQ. V shed 5 bases, J shed 2 bases, and the junction held 5 bases outside the gene matches. CDR3 size: 14 residues. The CDR3 sequence is CASSPRGEQETQYF. The CDR3, as DNA: TGTGCCAGCAGCCCCCGGGGGGAGCAAGAGACCCAGTACTTC.

The chain combines TRBV3-1 (or the pseudogene TRBV3-2) with TRBJ2-3; 8 nucleotides match TRBD2. Looked up from germline, CDR1 is LGHDT and CDR2 is YNNKEL (reference sequence). J lost 5 bases, V lost 0 bases, and 7 bases had no gene match. This CDR3 has 16 residues. In DNA, the CDR3 is TGTGCCAGCAGCCAAGATGAAGCGGGAGCAGGAGATACGCAGTATTTT. Protein sequence: CASSQDEAGAGDTQYF.

CDR3 DNA sequence: TGTGCCAGCAGCCCGGGTCAGGGGCTTAACTATGGCTACACCTTC. It codes for CASSPGQGLNYGYTF. J is TRBJ1-2 and V is TRBV5-8; TRBD1 might be the D (6 bases). Looked up from germline, CDR1 is SGHTS and CDR2 is YDEGEE. The CDR3 extends over 15 amino acids. Trimming removed 4 bases from V and 1 base from J, with 14 bases in between.

V usage is TRBV6-5 and J usage is TRBJ2-7, with TRBD2 matching over 10 bases. V shed 8 bases, J shed 4 bases, and the junction held 5 bases outside the gene matches. The CDR3 totals 13 residues. Germline-derived CDR1 and CDR2 are MNHEY and SVGAGI. This CDR3 reads CASLGLADYEQYF. DNA for the CDR3: TGTGCCAGCCTCGGACTAGCGGATTACGAGCAGTACTTC.

V usage is TRBV28 and J usage is TRBJ2-5, with 9 bases lining up with TRBD1. The CDR3 loop spans 13 amino acids. Trimming took 8 bases from V and 5 from J; bases not matched to a gene: 6. Germline-derived CDR1 and CDR2 are MDHEN and SYDVKM. Here the CDR3 reads CASGGQGIETQYF. The CDR3 DNA reads as TGTGCCAGCGGGGGACAGGGAATTGAGACCCAGTACTTC.

For the CDR3, the DNA is TGTGCCAGCAGCTTAACCCTGACAGTTTACAATGAGCAGTTCTTC. It is translated as CASSLTLTVYNEQFF. J is TRBJ2-1 and V is TRBV7-3; a weak D match, TRBD1 (5 bases). In germline, CDR1 is SGHTA, CDR2 FQGTGA. The V end was cut by 0 bases, the J end by 4 bases, with 10 bases between. There are 15 residues in the CDR3.

A few counts support this clone. The J gene is TRBJ1-5, the V gene TRBV19; 8 positions agree with TRBD1. The V gene's germline CDR1 is LNHDA and CDR2 SQIVND (reference sequence). This CDR3 contains 16 residues. The V gene end was trimmed by 2 bases and the J gene end by 6 bases; junction bases not matched to a gene: 9. CDR3 residues: CASSISTQGGVQPQHF. CDR3 bases: TGTGCCAGTAGTATATCGACACAGGGGGGGGTTCAGCCCCAGCATTTT.

The V call is TRBV4-2, the J call TRBJ2-1, with 10 bases matching TRBD2. The CDR3 is 16 amino acids. Germline CDR1 reads LGHNA; CDR2 reads YNFKEQ. Unmatched junction bases numbered 10, after V lost 4 bases and J lost 7 bases. CDR3 sequence: CASSPRGYSGRNEQFF. The DNA of the CDR3 is TGTGCCAGCAGCCCCCGTGGGTATAGCGGGAGGAATGAGCAGTTCTTC.

V usage is TRBV6-5 and J usage is TRBJ1-4; the D is unclear. V was pared by 6 bases and J by 8 bases, with 7 bases between. Looked up from germline, CDR1 is MNHEY and CDR2 is SVGAGI. The CDR3 is made up of 11 amino acids. CDR3 in amino acids: CASRPPEKLFF. The CDR3 DNA follows: TGTGCCAGCAGGCCTCCCGAAAAACTGTTTTTT.

Points on this clone: This CDR3 is also generated by other DNA sequences in the sample. The chain links TRBV19 to TRBJ1-1; TRBD1 matches 7 bases. The CDR3 loop spans 14 amino acids. The V and J ends lost 5 bases and 3 bases, in that order; junction bases with no gene match: 6. Per the germline V gene, CDR1 is LNHDA and CDR2 is SQIVND (reference sequence). CDR3 sequence (DNA): TGTGCCAGTAGTTCCAGGGGGGAGGACACTGAAGCTTTCTTT. Protein sequence: CASSSRGEDTEAFF.